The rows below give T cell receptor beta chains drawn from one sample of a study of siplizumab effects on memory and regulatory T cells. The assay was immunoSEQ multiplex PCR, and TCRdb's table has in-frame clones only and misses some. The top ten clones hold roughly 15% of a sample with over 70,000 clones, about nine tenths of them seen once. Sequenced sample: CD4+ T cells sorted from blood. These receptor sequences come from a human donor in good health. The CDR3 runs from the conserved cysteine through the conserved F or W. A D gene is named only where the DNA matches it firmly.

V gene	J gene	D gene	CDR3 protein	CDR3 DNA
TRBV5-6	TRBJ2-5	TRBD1	CASSFTYSGQGAETQYF	TGTGCCAGCAGCTTTACATATTCTGGACAGGGGGCGGAGACCCAGTACTTC
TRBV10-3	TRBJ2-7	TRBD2	CAISPGLAGGTYEQYF	TGTGCCATTTCTCCGGGACTAGCGGGAGGAACCTACGAGCAGTACTTC
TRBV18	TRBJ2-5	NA	CASSPGTRVQETQYF	TGTGCCAGCTCACCAGGGACACGCGTTCAAGAGACCCAGTACTTC
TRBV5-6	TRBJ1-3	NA	CASSLLGEVGNTIYF	TGTGCCAGCAGCTTGTTGGGGGAGGTTGGAAACACCATATATTTT
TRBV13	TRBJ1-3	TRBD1	CASSLGTGFPGNTIYF	TGTGCCAGCAGCTTAGGGACAGGGTTTCCCGGAAACACCATATATTTT
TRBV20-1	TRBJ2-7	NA	CSARQDLTLYF	TGCAGTGCTAGACAGGACCTCACTCTTTACTTC
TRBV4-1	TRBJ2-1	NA	CASSQGRLVNEQFF	TGCGCCAGCAGCCAGGGAAGGTTGGTCAATGAGCAGTTCTTC
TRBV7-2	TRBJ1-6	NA	CASSLDWQGKSPLHF	TGTGCCAGCAGCCTCGATTGGCAGGGGAAGTCACCCCTCCACTTT
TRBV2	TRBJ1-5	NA	CASSELMGVQPQHF	TGTGCCAGCAGTGAATTGATGGGGGTGCAGCCCCAGCATTTT
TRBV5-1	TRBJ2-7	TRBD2	CATQRREGVYEQYF	TGCGCCACCCAGAGGCGGGAGGGGGTCTACGAGCAGTACTTC
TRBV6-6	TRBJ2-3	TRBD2	CASSGRLAGKWDTQYF	TGTGCCAGCAGTGGACGACTAGCGGGGAAATGGGATACGCAGTATTTT
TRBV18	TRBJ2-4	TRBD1	CASSPVLGQGASNIQYF	TGTGCCAGCTCACCCGTGTTAGGACAGGGAGCTTCAAACATTCAGTACTTC
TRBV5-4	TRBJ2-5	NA	CASTAREDEGTQYF	TGTGCCAGCACCGCGAGGGAGGACGAGGGGACCCAGTACTTC
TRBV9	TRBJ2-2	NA	CASSVSPGPNTGELFF	TGTGCCAGCAGCGTAAGCCCGGGACCTAACACCGGGGAGCTGTTTTTT
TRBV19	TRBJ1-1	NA	CASILGNEAFF	TGTGCCAGTATCTTAGGGAATGAAGCTTTCTTT
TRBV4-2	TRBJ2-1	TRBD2	CASSQAGRTSVEQFF	TGTGCCAGCAGCCAAGCAGGCCGTACTAGCGTCGAGCAGTTCTTC
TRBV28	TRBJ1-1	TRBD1	CASRQGQMNTEAFF	TGTGCCAGCAGACAGGGACAGATGAACACTGAAGCTTTCTTT
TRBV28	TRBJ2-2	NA	CASRKQGSGELFF	TGTGCCAGCAGGAAGCAGGGGTCCGGGGAGCTGTTTTTT
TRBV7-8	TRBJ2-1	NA	CASSLFRGISYNEQFF	TGTGCCAGCAGCTTATTTCGGGGGATATCCTACAATGAGCAGTTCTTC